One sample yielded the 27 T cell receptor beta chains listed below, sequenced in a study of neurological immune-mediated disorders. TCRdb ran MiXCR on the 5' RACE reads and lists one entry per CDR3 protein. The sample comprises about 45,000 distinct CDR3 sequences, approximately 13% of which are singletons, and around 10% rests with the top ten. Time point specified: longitudinal time-point 3. The sequenced sample was PBMCs. Receptor source: a man under 40 in good health.

This clonotype was observed at least ten times. V gene TRBV2 combines with J gene TRBJ2-3; TRBD1 matches at 8 bases. CDR3 length equals 14 residues. Germline trimming cut 7 bases from V and 1 base from J; bases unmatched to any gene: 4. Germline V lookup: CDR1 SNHLY, CDR2 FYNNEI. For the CDR3, the DNA is TGTGCCAGCACCAACAGGGGGGGCACAGATACGCAGTATTTT. Protein: CASTNRGGTDTQYF.

The chain couples TRBV29-1 to TRBJ1-1, with D possibly TRBD1 on 5 matching bases. The CDR3 runs to 13 residues. Germline assignment: CDR1 SQVTM and CDR2 ANQGSEA. Trimming stripped 3 bases from V and 4 bases from J, with 12 bases between. CDR3 sequence (DNA): TGCAGCGTTGACAGGGCACGAGCCACTGAAGCTTTCTTT. It yields the protein CSVDRARATEAFF.

This clonotype came up many times. This chain joins TRBV3-1 and TRBJ2-5, with 11 nucleotides matching TRBD2. Unmatched junction bases numbered 8, after V lost 4 bases and J lost 4 bases. CDR3 length: 16 residues. CDR1 and CDR2 from the germline V gene are LGHDT and YNNKEL (reference sequence). CDR3 loop: CASSPRTSGQTETQYF. The CDR3 coding sequence is TGTGCCAGCAGCCCCCGGACTAGCGGGCAAACAGAGACCCAGTACTTC.

This clonotype came up many times. The CDR3 is CSARDRVSGRANEQFF. The CDR3 DNA reads TGCAGTGCTAGAGATCGGGTTAGCGGGAGAGCCAATGAGCAGTTCTTC. The chain uses TRBV20-1 and TRBJ2-1; 9 positions match TRBD2. Germline CDR1 reads DFQATT; CDR2 reads SNEGSKA (reference sequence). With 0 bases clipped from V and 6 bases from J, the junction kept 9 bases outside the gene matches. The CDR3 length is 16 residues.

This clonotype has ten or more counts. The chain is built from TRBV25-1 and TRBJ2-3; the match to TRBD2 covers 13 bases. CDR3 length equals 14 residues. The junction had 1 base not matched to a gene; V was cut back by 6 bases and J by 4 bases. Germline V CDR1 and CDR2: MGHDK, SYGVNS. The DNA of the CDR3 is TGTGCCAGCAGACTAGCGGGAGGGCCAGATACGCAGTATTTT. As protein: CASRLAGGPDTQYF.

This clonotype was counted many times. This chain's CDR3 is CSVLKREGETQYF. CDR3 DNA: TGCAGTGTTCTGAAGCGGGAGGGAGAGACCCAGTACTTC. The chain has TRBV20-1 and TRBJ2-5; 10 positions match TRBD2. Losses at the gene ends were 7 bases for V and 4 bases for J; bases not matched to a gene: 6. This CDR3 comprises 13 residues. Germline V gene lookup returns CDR1 DFQATT and CDR2 SNEGSKA (reference sequence).

This clonotype occurred many times. The chain links TRBV5-1 to TRBJ2-3; 8 nucleotides line up with TRBD1. After removal of 4 bases from V and 2 bases from J, the junction contained 6 bases not matched to a gene. This CDR3 spans 15 amino acids. In germline, CDR1 is SGHRS, CDR2 YFSETQ. CDR3 in DNA: TGCGCCAGCAGCCCGCAGGACAGGGACACAGATACGCAGTATTTT. Its protein product is CASSPQDRDTDTQYF.

The rearrangement uses TRBV5-1 and TRBJ1-5, with 10 bases aligning to TRBD1. There are 15 residues in the CDR3. J gave up 5 bases and V 0 bases, and 2 bases lay outside the gene matches. CDR1 is SGHRS, CDR2 YFSETQ, per germline. The CDR3 protein is CASSLGGQGYQPQHF. In nucleotides, the CDR3 is TGCGCCAGCAGCTTGGGGGGACAGGGGTATCAGCCCCAGCATTTT.

There are many counts of this clonotype. This chain connects TRBV5-1 to TRBJ2-7; D may match TRBD1 or TRBD2 (5 bases each). The CDR3 consists of 16 residues. V was clipped by 3 bases and J by 1 base, with 17 bases between them. In germline, CDR1 is SGHRS, CDR2 YFSETQ. CDR3 in amino acids: CASSSDRDGSSYEQYF. Written as DNA, the CDR3 is TGCGCCAGCAGCTCGGACCGGGACGGAAGTTCCTACGAGCAGTACTTC.

This chain joins TRBV30 and TRBJ2-2, with D perhaps TRBD1 or TRBD2 (5 bases each). CDR3 length equals 14 residues. CDR1 is GTSNPN, CDR2 SVGIG, per germline (reference sequence). V lost 8 bases and J lost 5, with 18 bases in between. Here the CDR3 DNA reads TGTGCCAGTCCACTCGGGGCAGCTACCGGGGAGCTGTTTTTT. The encoded protein is CASPLGAATGELFF.

Ten or more counts support this clonotype. The CDR3 coding sequence is TGTGCCAGCAGCTTAGCGCCGGGGAGTTATGCTGAAGCTTTCTTT. This encodes CASSLAPGSYAEAFF. This sequence joins TRBV7-2 and TRBJ1-1, with D unclear. The CDR3 runs 15 residues. The ends were cut back, 0 bases at V and 6 bases at J, with 14 bases in the middle. Germline assignment: CDR1 SGHTA and CDR2 FQGNSA.

This clonotype has at least ten counts. V and J are TRBV7-9 and TRBJ2-2; D is uncertain. Germline loops: CDR1 SEHNR, CDR2 FQNEAQ (reference sequence). The germline V and J ends were trimmed by 4 bases and 2 bases, with 8 bases remaining between them. The CDR3 has 14 amino acids. The CDR3 sequence is CASSSRRNTGELFF. CDR3 in DNA: TGTGCCAGCAGCTCGAGGCGTAACACCGGGGAGCTGTTTTTT.

In its sample, this clonotype was seen many times. The V and J genes are TRBV2 and TRBJ2-1; 11 bases line up with TRBD2. J was trimmed by 9 bases and V by 8 bases; bases with no gene match: 12. The CDR3 has 15 amino acids. Germline V CDR1 and CDR2: SNHLY, FYNNEI. The CDR3 spells CASSSGLAGGGEQFF. Here the CDR3 DNA reads TGTGCCAGCTCCTCAGGGCTAGCGGGGGGCGGTGAGCAGTTCTTC.

This clonotype was seen ten or more times. V is TRBV6-8 and J is TRBJ1-6, with 8 positions matching TRBD1. The CDR3 contains 16 residues. The germline gives CDR1 MNHGY, CDR2 SAAAGT. With V trimmed by 4 bases and J by 5 bases, 7 bases remained unmatched. The CDR3 loop reads CASSSGQGTDNSPLHF. The CDR3 nucleotides are TGTGCCAGCAGTTCCGGACAGGGCACGGATAATTCACCCCTCCACTTT.

This clonotype appeared many times. The chain uses TRBV7-8 and TRBJ2-1; D is unclear. Germline lookup yields CDR1 SGHVS and CDR2 FQNEAQ. V lost 6 bases and J 0 bases, leaving 12 bases between the germline ends. The CDR3 sequence is 15 residues long. Written as DNA, the CDR3 is TGTGCCAGCAGATTTGGGATAAGCTCCTACAATGAGCAGTTCTTC. Translated: CASRFGISSYNEQFF.

In this sample, this clonotype turned up many times. The gene calls are TRBV12-3 or TRBV12-4 and TRBJ2-2, with no clear D. This CDR3 contains 14 residues. The germline V and J ends were trimmed by 5 bases and 1 base, with 8 bases remaining between them. The CDR3 spells CASSLGVNTGELFF. DNA for the CDR3: TGTGCCAGCAGTCTAGGAGTGAACACCGGGGAGCTGTTTTTT.

This clonotype was recorded at least ten times. The CDR3 spells CSAGTSGFAYEQYF. For the CDR3, the DNA is TGCAGTGCTGGGACTAGCGGGTTTGCCTACGAGCAGTACTTC. The genes are TRBV20-1 and TRBJ2-7, with 12 nucleotides matching TRBD2. J lost 2 bases, V lost 5 bases, and 4 bases had no gene match. The germline gives CDR1 DFQATT, CDR2 SNEGSKA (reference sequence). The CDR3 runs 14 residues.

This clonotype was detected many times. The V call is TRBV18, the J call TRBJ2-1; 8 bases are a match to TRBD1. J gave up 15 bases and V 2 bases, and 6 bases lay outside the gene matches. The V gene's germline CDR1 is KGHSH and CDR2 LQKENI. The CDR3 has 12 amino acids. The CDR3 coding sequence is TGTGCCAGCTCACCAATCCAGGGGGCGACGTTCTTC. Amino acid sequence: CASSPIQGATFF.

Many counts were recorded for this clonotype. The rearrangement links TRBV5-1 to TRBJ1-2, with D uncertain. V was trimmed by 0 bases and J by 6 bases, leaving 18 bases between them. CDR3 length equals 16 residues. The germline V gene encodes CDR1 SGHRS and CDR2 YFSETQ. The CDR3 DNA is TGCGCCAGCAGCTTGGCCCTACGGACCTTTGCTGATGGCTACACCTTC. Translating gives CASSLALRTFADGYTF.

Ten or more counts support this clonotype. The chain links TRBV28 to TRBJ1-2, with D tentatively TRBD1 (6 bases). Trimming left V 6 bases short and J 2 bases short, with 13 bases between. Germline V gives CDR1 MDHEN, CDR2 SYDVKM. The CDR3 totals 14 residues. CDR3 sequence: CASRISGGNYGYTF. The DNA of the CDR3 is TGTGCCAGCAGAATTTCGGGGGGCAACTATGGCTACACCTTC.

Points on this clonotype: A much bigger clone sits one base away, suggesting this may be a read error. The chain carries TRBV10-1 and TRBJ2-3; D is unclear. CDR1 WNHNN and CDR2 SYGVQD come from the germline V gene (reference sequence). The CDR3 is 13 residues long. The CDR3 spells CTSSRTVGDTQYF. CDR3 bases: TGCACCAGCAGTAGAACGGTCGGAGATACGCAGTATTTT.

This clonotype was seen at least ten times. Mismatch with germline at one junction end may stem from a read error. The chain links TRBV7-2 to TRBJ1-1; D is undetermined. CDR1 and CDR2 from the germline V gene are SGHTA and FQGNSA. The CDR3 runs to 15 residues. For the CDR3, the DNA is TGTGCCAGCAACTTAGGGTCGGGGTCGGACACTGAAGCTTTCTTT. Translated: CASNLGSGSDTEAFF.

This clonotype came up a few times. The V and J genes are TRBV9 and TRBJ2-1; 7 positions match TRBD1. The CDR3 contains 15 residues. V was pared by 3 bases and J by 1 base, with 4 bases of the junction left unmatched. CDR1 and CDR2 (germline): SGDLS, YYNGEE. CDR3 in amino acids: CASSEGQTSYNEQFF. CDR3 coding DNA: TGTGCCAGCAGCGAGGGACAGACGTCCTACAATGAGCAGTTCTTC.

This clonotype was observed at least ten times. The chain employs TRBV5-6 and TRBJ1-2; TRBD1 aligns across 8 bases. Germline V gene data show CDR1 as SGHDT and CDR2 as YYEEEE. This CDR3 is 15 amino acids long. With V trimmed by 3 bases and J by 0 bases, 4 bases remained unmatched. CDR3 DNA sequence: TGTGCCAGCAGCTCGCCGGACAGGGCTAACTATGGCTACACCTTC. Protein sequence: CASSSPDRANYGYTF. Full variable domain (remainder filled in from reference TRBV5-6 and TRBJ1-2): DAGVTQSPTHLIKTRGQQVTLRCSPKSGHDTVSWYQQALGQGPQFIFQYYEEEERQRGNFPDRFSGHQFPNYSSELNVNALLLGDSALYLCASSSPDRANYGYTFGSGTRLTVV.

This clonotype showed up many times. The chain combines TRBV9 with TRBJ2-1, with 10 positions matching TRBD2. V shed 0 bases, J shed 7 bases, and the junction held 4 bases outside the gene matches. Germline V gene sequence: CDR1 SGDLS, CDR2 YYNGEE. The CDR3 loop spans 15 amino acids. For the CDR3, the DNA is TGTGCCAGCAGCGTAGGAGCGGGAGGGCTTAATGAGCAGTTCTTC. It codes for CASSVGAGGLNEQFF.

This rearrangement joins TRBV29-1 to TRBJ2-1, with D uncertain. This CDR3 has 10 residues. Germline-derived CDR1 and CDR2 are SQVTM and ANQGSEA. Trimming cost V 5 bases and J 7 bases, with 6 bases left between them. CDR3 loop: CSVQVNEQFF. In DNA, the CDR3 is TGCAGCGTTCAGGTTAATGAGCAGTTCTTC.

The sample holds many counts of this clonotype. The chain is built from TRBV30 and TRBJ1-4; no definite D call. This CDR3 spans 14 amino acids. Germline loops: CDR1 GTSNPN, CDR2 SVGIG (reference sequence). V lost 3 bases and J 0 bases, leaving 8 bases between the germline ends. The DNA of the CDR3 is TGTGCCTGGAGCTCAGATGCAACTAATGAAAAACTGTTTTTT. Amino acids: CAWSSDATNEKLFF.